These 32 T cell receptor beta chains came from one sample sequenced in a study of blood T cells in healthy people across ages. PCR was performed a second time for about 7 to 12 cycles using a sample-barcoded 5' primer and a J-beta primer mix. TCRdb processed the 5' RACE reads anew with MiXCR; each CDR3 protein has one entry. Altogether around 1,500,000 distinct CDR3 sequences are present, 28% being singletons, with the ten largest covering about 8%. Sequenced sample: blood. Receptors originate from a woman under 40 in good health.

J is TRBJ1-1 and V is TRBV20-1; 9 bases are a match to TRBD1. V dropped 5 bases and J dropped 1; count of bases not matched to a gene: 8. The CDR3 loop spans 15 amino acids. From germline, CDR1 is DFQATT and CDR2 SNEGSKA (reference sequence). As DNA, the CDR3 is TGCAGTGCTGAGGCGCGGGACAGGGCGAACACTGAAGCTTTCTTT. Protein sequence: CSAEARDRANTEAFF.

This clonotype was seen more than once but under ten times. This rearrangement joins TRBV20-1 to TRBJ2-1; 9 bases align to TRBD1. V lost 3 bases to trimming and J lost 8 bases; unmatched junction nucleotides: 11. From germline, CDR1 is DFQATT and CDR2 SNEGSKA (reference sequence). The CDR3 has 15 amino acids. The CDR3 DNA is TGCAGTGCTAGCTACCGGGACAGGGTTAGGGATGAGCAGTTCTTC. As protein: CSASYRDRVRDEQFF.

This chain uses TRBV5-6 with TRBJ2-7; D could derive from TRBD1 or TRBD2 (6 bases each). Trimming shortened V by 5 bases and J by 2 bases, and 14 bases separated the two germline ends. CDR1 and CDR2 from the germline V gene are SGHDT and YYEEEE. This CDR3 is 14 amino acids long. The CDR3 loop reads CASRRLGGPYEQYF. CDR3 DNA sequence: TGTGCCAGCAGGCGTCTAGGGGGGCCCTACGAGCAGTACTTC.

The CDR3 DNA is TGTGCCAGCAGCCCTCGGGCAATGCGCCACGAGCAGTACTTC. It translates to CASSPRAMRHEQYF. The genes are TRBV27 and TRBJ2-7; D is undetermined. V gave up 6 bases and J gave up 5 bases, with 17 bases separating them. The CDR3 contains 14 residues. Germline CDR1 is MNHEY and CDR2 is SMNVEV (reference sequence).

This clonotype was seen more than once but under ten times. V is TRBV5-1 and J is TRBJ1-5; D possibly corresponds to TRBD1 (5 bases). Germline lookup yields CDR1 SGHRS and CDR2 YFSETQ. This CDR3 has 15 residues. With 0 bases removed from V and 3 bases from J, the gap between germline ends came to 10 bases. CDR3: CASSLVGAFNQPQHF. CDR3 bases: TGCGCCAGCAGCTTGGTCGGGGCTTTCAATCAGCCCCAGCATTTT.

The rearrangement joins TRBV29-1 to TRBJ2-1, with D perhaps TRBD1 or TRBD2 (5 bases each). The CDR3 covers 15 residues. V was cut by 6 bases and J by 7 bases, with 22 bases left in between. Germline lookup yields CDR1 SQVTM and CDR2 ANQGSEA. CDR3 sequence reads: CSVGTGAHPSNEQFF. CDR3 sequence (DNA): TGCAGCGTGGGAACCGGGGCTCACCCATCAAATGAGCAGTTCTTC.

The V gene is TRBV2, the J gene TRBJ2-1; D gene unclear. Between the trimmed V and J ends, which lost 1 base and 6 bases, there was a span of 13 bases. The CDR3 is made up of 15 amino acids. Germline values: CDR1 SNHLY, CDR2 FYNNEI. CDR3 sequence (DNA): TGTGCCAGCAGTGAAGGGTGGCCGGGCGGCAATGAGCAGTTCTTC. It specifies CASSEGWPGGNEQFF.

This clonotype was found a few times. The V and J genes are TRBV15 and TRBJ2-3; D is perhaps TRBD1 (5 bases). This CDR3 region has 13 residues. The germline V and J ends were trimmed by 3 bases and 1 base, with 5 bases remaining between them. Germline CDR1 and CDR2: LNHNV and YYDKDF (reference sequence). The CDR3 DNA follows: TGTGCCACCAGCAGGACAGGCACAGATACGCAGTATTTT. Its translation: CATSRTGTDTQYF. The full variable domain, its missing parts supplied by reference TRBV15 and TRBJ2-3, is DAMVIQNPRYQVTQFGKPVTLSCSQTLNHNVMYWYQQKSSQAPKLLFHYYDKDFNNEADTPDNFQSRRPNTSFCFLDIRSPGLGDTAMYLCATSRTGTDTQYFGPGTRLTVL.

The chain links TRBV4-1 to TRBJ2-5, with 7 bases identical to TRBD1. The CDR3 extends over 21 amino acids. The germline gives CDR1 MGHRA, CDR2 YSYEKL. V lost 0 bases and J lost 1; bases outside the gene matches: 20. Written as DNA, the CDR3 is TGCGCCAGCAGCCAAGATTTCGTGTTCGGAGTGGACAGGAGCCTCCAAGAGACCCAGTACTTC. It is translated as CASSQDFVFGVDRSLQETQYF.

This chain connects TRBV12-3 or TRBV12-4 to TRBJ1-1; TRBD1 aligns across 12 bases. The CDR3 totals 15 residues. Trimming removed 3 bases from V and 7 bases from J; junction bases left unmatched: 6. The CDR3 DNA reads TGTGCCAGCAGTTTCCGGGGACAGGGGGCTATTGAAGCTTTCTTT. Translation: CASSFRGQGAIEAFF.

This clonotype was detected many times. This chain joins TRBV20-1 and TRBJ2-7; 7 nucleotides align to TRBD1. Germline V gene lookup returns CDR1 DFQATT and CDR2 SNEGSKA (reference sequence). There are 14 residues in the CDR3. Trimming cost V 3 bases and J 3 bases; bases outside gene matches: 8. The CDR3 here is CSASFGQGDYEQYF. The CDR3 bases are TGCAGTGCTAGTTTTGGGCAGGGGGACTACGAGCAGTACTTC.

This clonotype was counted a few times. V and J are TRBV20-1 and TRBJ2-7; D is undetermined. CDR1 DFQATT and CDR2 SNEGSKA come from the germline V gene (reference sequence). The CDR3 is 14 residues long. Trimming removed 2 bases at V and 0 bases at J, with 11 bases between. The CDR3 nucleotides read TGCAGTGCTAGACCCCGGGTGTTCTCCTACGAGCAGTACTTC. Protein: CSARPRVFSYEQYF.

Concerning this clonotype itself: Just one base apart from a much larger clone, this may be a read error. This chain links TRBV7-6 with TRBJ2-7, with 8 bases identical to TRBD1. The germline CDR1 and CDR2 sequences are SGHVS and FNYEAQ. The CDR3 extends over 16 amino acids. The CDR3 reads CAGSPLDTGGSYEQYF. The CDR3, as DNA: TGTGCCGGCAGCCCGCTAGACACAGGGGGCTCCTACGAGCAGTACTTC.

The J gene is TRBJ1-6, the V gene TRBV3-1; possibly TRBD1 for D (6 bases). Looked up from germline, CDR1 is LGHDT and CDR2 is YNNKEL (reference sequence). CDR3 length: 14 residues. Trimming cost V 4 bases and J 4 bases, with 8 bases left between them. The CDR3 sequence is CASSPTGYNSPLHF. CDR3 nucleotides: TGTGCCAGCAGCCCGACAGGATATAATTCACCCCTCCACTTT. Combining the CDR3 with reference TRBV3-1 and TRBJ1-6 gives the whole variable domain DTAVSQTPKYLVTQMGNDKSIKCEQNLGHDTMYWYKQDSKKFLKIMFSYNNKELIINETVPNRFSPKSPDKAHLNLHINSLELGDSAVYFCASSPTGYNSPLHFGNGTRLTVT.

This clonotype was counted many times. The junction shows a germline mismatch at one end, possibly a read error. V and J are TRBV5-1 and TRBJ2-7; D may be TRBD1 (6 bases). Germline loops: CDR1 SGHRS, CDR2 YFSETQ. The CDR3 contains 11 residues. CDR3 sequence: CASSLGGEQYF. As DNA, the CDR3 is TGTGCCAGCAGCTTAGGGGGCGAGCAGTACTTC.

This chain links TRBV7-2 with TRBJ2-2; a weak D match, TRBD2 (7 bases). This CDR3 contains 16 residues. CDR1 is SGHTA and CDR2 is FQGNSA in the germline V gene. The V end lost 4 bases, the J end lost 0 bases, and 12 bases lay between the germline ends. Here the CDR3 reads CASSSGGYSNTGELFF. CDR3 in DNA: TGTGCCAGCAGCTCGGGGGGCTACTCGAACACCGGGGAGCTGTTTTTT.

In this sample, this clonotype turned up many times. The chain is built from TRBV12-3 or TRBV12-4 and TRBJ2-7; no clear D. The CDR3 consists of 13 residues. V was clipped by 3 bases and J by 0 bases, with 6 bases between them. The CDR3 DNA follows: TGTGCCAGCAGTTTTACGAGCTCCTACGAGCAGTACTTC. Its translation: CASSFTSSYEQYF.

A remark on this clonotype: A much larger clone sits a single nucleotide away, making a read error possible. The chain carries TRBV2 and TRBJ2-7; 12 nucleotides line up with TRBD2. Trimming took 8 bases from V and 6 from J; bases not matched to a gene: 5. This CDR3 contains 13 residues. The germline V gene has CDR1 SNHLY and CDR2 FYNNEI. This CDR3 is CASALLAGGEQYF. CDR3 DNA sequence: TGTGCCAGCGCCTTACTAGCGGGAGGCGAGCAGTACTTC.

The chain joins TRBV12-2 to TRBJ2-7; TRBD2, as called in the table, went unchecked against the DNA. TRBV12-2 is a recognized pseudogene. This CDR3 is built from 13 residues. The CDR3 here is CASPVAGKYEQYF. The DNA for the CDR3 is TGTGCAAGTCCGGTAGCGGGCAAGTACGAGCAGTACTTC.

This sequence joins TRBV7-9 and TRBJ2-2; D possibly matches TRBD1 or TRBD2 (5 bases each). Germline V CDR1 and CDR2: SEHNR, FQNEAQ (reference sequence). V dropped 3 bases and J dropped 1 base, with 12 bases sitting between them. CDR3 length equals 16 residues. CDR3 nucleotide sequence: TGTGCCAGCAGCTTTTTCGGGACGCAGAACACCGGGGAGCTGTTTTTT. Residues: CASSFFGTQNTGELFF.

There are a few counts of this clonotype. A read error may be the cause here, since a much bigger clone is one base away. The chain has TRBV6-5 and TRBJ2-1; D uncertain. The last part of the DNA fits TRBJ2-7 better; the J call may be wrong. CDR1 is MNHEY and CDR2 is SVGAGI in the germline V gene. The CDR3 loop spans 13 amino acids. This CDR3 reads CASSFRSYNEQYF. In DNA, the CDR3 is TGTGCCAGCAGTTTCCGCAGTTACAATGAGCAGTACTTC.

This clonotype was counted ten times or more. This rearrangement joins TRBV25-1 to TRBJ2-7; 8 bases map to TRBD1. CDR1 is MGHDK and CDR2 is SYGVNS in the germline V gene. J was trimmed by 0 bases and V by 6 bases; bases with no gene match: 10. CDR3 length equals 16 residues. For the CDR3, the DNA is TGTGCCAGCAGGCCCTCTCCGGGACAGGCCTCCTACGAGCAGTACTTC. Protein sequence: CASRPSPGQASYEQYF.

The chain carries TRBV6-2 or TRBV6-3 and TRBJ2-3, with 9 bases matching TRBD2. Trimming at V came to 7 bases and at J to 5 bases, leaving 19 bases not matched to a gene. The CDR3 extends over 18 amino acids. The V gene's germline CDR1 is MNHEY and CDR2 SVGEGT. In DNA, the CDR3 is TGTGCCAGCACCAGGCCGCACCGAGGGACTAGCCACGGAGATACGCAGTATTTT. Translation: CASTRPHRGTSHGDTQYF.

The chain uses TRBV4-1 and TRBJ2-3, with TRBD2 matching over 7 bases. The germline V gene encodes CDR1 MGHRA and CDR2 YSYEKL. The junction had 20 bases not matched to a gene; V was cut back by 4 bases and J by 4 bases. This CDR3 is built from 19 residues. The CDR3 DNA sequence: TGCGCCAGCAGCCGCGTACTGGCGGGGGTTACCCGAGGAGCAGATACGCAGTATTTT. It encodes CASSRVLAGVTRGADTQYF.

This clonotype was counted ten times or more. V is TRBV2 and J is TRBJ2-7, with 7 bases that match TRBD1. Germline V gene data show CDR1 as SNHLY and CDR2 as FYNNEI. Unmatched junction bases numbered 6, after V lost 7 bases and J lost 0 bases. This CDR3 is 14 amino acids long. CDR3 sequence reads: CASKRQGSSYEQYF. As DNA, the CDR3 is TGTGCCAGCAAGAGACAGGGTAGCTCCTACGAGCAGTACTTC.

The rearrangement joins TRBV29-1 to TRBJ2-4, with D perhaps assigned TRBD1 or TRBD2 (5 bases each). Trimming stripped 6 bases from V and 9 bases from J, with 21 bases between. Germline V gives CDR1 SQVTM, CDR2 ANQGSEA. The CDR3 consists of 14 residues. CDR3 amino acids: CSVLSPADGAIQYF. The CDR3 DNA sequence: TGCAGCGTCCTTTCCCCCGCCGACGGGGCCATTCAGTACTTC.

This clonotype was counted a few times. The J gene is TRBJ1-2, the V gene TRBV11-2, with 7 bases lining up with TRBD1. CDR1 and CDR2 from the germline V gene are SGHAT and FQNNGV. This CDR3 spans 15 amino acids. J lost 4 bases, V lost 1 base, and 6 bases had no gene match. The CDR3: CASSLGGTAIYGYTF. The CDR3 nucleotides read TGTGCCAGCAGCTTAGGAGGGACAGCGATCTATGGCTACACCTTC.

This clonotype was picked up a small number of times. The chain links TRBV7-9 to TRBJ2-3, with D maybe TRBD1 (6 bases). The length of the CDR3 is 14 residues. The V and J ends lost 5 bases and 5 bases respectively, with 14 bases between them. Germline V gene sequence: CDR1 SEHNR, CDR2 FQNEAQ (reference sequence). As DNA, the CDR3 is TGTGCCAGCAGCCCCCCGGCACAGGGAGATACGCAGTATTTT. Its translation is CASSPPAQGDTQYF.

The chain links TRBV7-6 to TRBJ2-1; TRBD1 is a possible D gene (6 bases). Germline V lookup: CDR1 SGHVS, CDR2 FNYEAQ. V lost 4 bases to trimming and J lost 6 bases, with 10 bases between them. The CDR3 consists of 13 residues. CDR3 residues: CASSSYRANEQFF. The CDR3 DNA sequence: TGTGCCAGCAGCTCCTACAGGGCCAATGAGCAGTTCTTC. The complete variable domain, with remaining parts taken from reference TRBV7-6 and TRBJ2-1, reads GAGVSQSPRYKVTKRGQDVALRCDPISGHVSLYWYRQALGQGPEFLTYFNYEAQQDKSGLPNDRFSAERPEGSISTLTIQRTEQRDSAMYRCASSSYRANEQFFGPGTRLTVL.

The chain recombines TRBV11-2 with TRBJ2-1; no definite D call. CDR1 is SGHAT and CDR2 is FQNNGV in the germline V gene. The CDR3 spans 14 residues. Trimming removed 2 bases at V and 12 bases at J, with 17 bases between. The CDR3, as DNA: TGTGCCAGCAGCTTACAGGAACAGATAGGTGGGCAGTTCTTC. It encodes CASSLQEQIGGQFF.

This clonotype was seen at least ten times. The chain is built from TRBV10-3 and TRBJ2-5; the D gene is possibly TRBD2 (6 bases). CDR3 length: 15 amino acids. With 4 bases removed from V and 1 base from J, the gap between germline ends came to 13 bases. The germline CDR1 and CDR2 sequences are ENHRY and SYGVKD. The CDR3 bases are TGTGCCATCAGTGTCACTGGGGGGAGCCAAGAGACCCAGTACTTC. It specifies CAISVTGGSQETQYF.

This clonotype appeared a few times. Sequence at one end of the junction differs from germline and may be a read error. The V and J genes are TRBV29-1 and TRBJ2-7, with a possible D match to TRBD2 (5 bases). The end of the DNA fits TRBJ2-5 better, so the J call may be wrong. This CDR3 is 17 amino acids long. CDR1 and CDR2 (germline): SQVTM, ANQGSEA. CDR3 in amino acids: CGVVGSVPTAERETQYF. CDR3 coding DNA: TGCGGCGTTGTTGGTAGCGTGCCCACCGCGGAGAGAGAGACCCAGTACTTC.